The clone carrying this TCR beta chain turned up a few times. Its cognate antigen is unknown. Germline is not matched at one junction end, which may reflect a read error. Germline V gives CDR1 SGHVS, CDR2 FQNEAQ. The CDR3 spans 14 residues. What was sequenced were expressed TCRB transcripts, since all of the isolated RNA had been reverse transcribed. Only in-frame clones appear in the TCRdb table, and some are missing; sequencing was by immunoSEQ multiplex PCR. The repertoire includes around 130,000 clones, around 8.8% of them detected once, and roughly 0.75% sits in the top ten. The sample is drawn from a study of beta chain features in type 1 diabetes. Sampling consisted of one heparinised blood draw per donor, averaging around 120 mL. Sorting that relied on CD45RO/CCR7/CD25/CD127/CD95/CD27 yielded CD4+ naive, central memory, regulatory and stem cell-like memory cells. Whole-study results and caveats: In all four CD4+ subsets, TCRB CDR3 length was significantly, moderately reduced in type 1 diabetes. Across patients, naive, central memory and Treg TCRB repertoires exhibited apparently greater similarity than was observed across healthy donors.

The chain couples TRBV7-8 to TRBJ1-1; TRBD1 aligns across 10 bases. This TCR was recovered from a man in his thirties or forties with type 1 diabetes. Input material: central memory CD4+ T cells from blood. The chain's CDR3 is CASSLGGFRTGGSF. The CDR3 region has the DNA TGTGCCAGCAGCCTAGGGGGTTTTAGGACAGGGGGGTCATTT.